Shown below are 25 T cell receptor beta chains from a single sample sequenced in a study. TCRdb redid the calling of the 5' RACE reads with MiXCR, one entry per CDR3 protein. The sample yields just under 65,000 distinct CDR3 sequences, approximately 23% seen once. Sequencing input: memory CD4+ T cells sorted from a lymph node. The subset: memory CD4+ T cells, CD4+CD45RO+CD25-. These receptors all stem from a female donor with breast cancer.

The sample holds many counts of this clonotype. This CDR3 is CASSSDRGVSNQPQHF. As DNA, the CDR3 is TGTGCCAGCAGCTCGGACAGGGGGGTTAGCAATCAGCCCCAGCATTTT. The chain links TRBV7-9 to TRBJ1-5; the match to TRBD1 covers 10 bases. CDR1 and CDR2 from the germline V gene are SEHNR and FQNEAQ (reference sequence). This CDR3 contains 16 residues. V was clipped by 4 bases and J by 0 bases; unmatched bases: 3.

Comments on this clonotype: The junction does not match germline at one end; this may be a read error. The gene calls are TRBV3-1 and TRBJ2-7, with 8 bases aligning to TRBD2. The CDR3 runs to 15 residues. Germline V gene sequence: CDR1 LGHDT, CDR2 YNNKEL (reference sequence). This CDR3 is CTSSPAAGGAYEQYF. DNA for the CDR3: TGTACCAGCAGCCCCGCGGCGGGAGGCGCCTACGAGCAGTACTTC.

The CDR3 reads CASSERAAASTDTQYF. For the CDR3, the DNA is TGTGCCAGCAGTGAACGGGCTGCGGCTAGCACAGATACGCAGTATTTT. The V and J genes are TRBV2 and TRBJ2-3, with no clear D. CDR1 SNHLY and CDR2 FYNNEI come from the germline V gene. The CDR3 consists of 16 residues. V was shortened by 2 bases and J by 0 bases, with 12 bases between the two germline ends.

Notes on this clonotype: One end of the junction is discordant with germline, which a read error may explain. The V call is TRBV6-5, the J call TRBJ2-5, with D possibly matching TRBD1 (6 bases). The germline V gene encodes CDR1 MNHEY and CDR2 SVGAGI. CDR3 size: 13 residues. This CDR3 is CASSWDNGETQHF. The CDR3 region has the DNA TGTGCCAGCAGTTGGGACAACGGAGAGACCCAGCACTTC.

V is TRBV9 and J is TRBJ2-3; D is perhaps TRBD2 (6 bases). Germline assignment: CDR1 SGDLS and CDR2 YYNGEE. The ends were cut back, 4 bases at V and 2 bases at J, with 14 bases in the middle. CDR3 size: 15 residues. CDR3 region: CASSKGTSNTDTQYF. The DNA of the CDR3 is TGTGCCAGCAGCAAAGGGACTTCAAACACAGATACGCAGTATTTT. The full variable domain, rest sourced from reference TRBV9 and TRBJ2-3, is DSGVTQTPKHLITATGQRVTLRCSPRSGDLSVYWYQQSLDQGLQFLIQYYNGEERAKGNILERFSAQQFPDLHSELNLSSLELGDSALYFCASSKGTSNTDTQYFGPGTRLTVL.

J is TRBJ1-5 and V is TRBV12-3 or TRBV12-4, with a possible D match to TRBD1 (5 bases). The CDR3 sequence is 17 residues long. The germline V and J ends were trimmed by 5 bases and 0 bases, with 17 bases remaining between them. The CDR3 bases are TGTGCCAGCAGTCCTTCTTGGGAGCAGGGTAGCAATCAGCCCCAGCATTTT. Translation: CASSPSWEQGSNQPQHF.

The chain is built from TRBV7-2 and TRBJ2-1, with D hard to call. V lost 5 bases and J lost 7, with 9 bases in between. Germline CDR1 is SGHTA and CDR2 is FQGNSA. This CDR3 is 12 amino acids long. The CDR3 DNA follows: TGTGCCAGCAGCCCCATGAGGAATGAGCAGTTCTTC. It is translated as CASSPMRNEQFF. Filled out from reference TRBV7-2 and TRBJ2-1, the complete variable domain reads GAGVSQSPSNKVTEKGKDVELRCDPISGHTALYWYRQSLGQGLEFLIYFQGNSAPDKSGLPSDRFSAERTGGSVSTLTIQRTQQEDSAVYLCASSPMRNEQFFGPGTRLTVL.

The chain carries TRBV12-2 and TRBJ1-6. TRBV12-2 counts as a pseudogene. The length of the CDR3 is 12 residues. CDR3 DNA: TGTGCAAGTCGCTTAGGAGTCTGGGGTCGGATCTTT. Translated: CASRLGVWGRIF.

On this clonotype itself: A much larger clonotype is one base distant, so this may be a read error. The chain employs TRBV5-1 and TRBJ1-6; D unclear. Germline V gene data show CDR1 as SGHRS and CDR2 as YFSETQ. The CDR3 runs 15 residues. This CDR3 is CASSLTVNYNSPLDF. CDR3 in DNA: TGCGCCAGCAGCTTGACAGTTAACTATAATTCACCCCTCGACTTT.

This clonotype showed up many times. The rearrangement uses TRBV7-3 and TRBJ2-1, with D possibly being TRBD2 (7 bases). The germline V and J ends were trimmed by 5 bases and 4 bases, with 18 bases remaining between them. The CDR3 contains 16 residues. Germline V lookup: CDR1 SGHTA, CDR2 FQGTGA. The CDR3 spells CASSPNEGGEYNEQFF. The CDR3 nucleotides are TGTGCCAGCAGCCCGAATGAGGGGGGGGAATACAATGAGCAGTTCTTC.

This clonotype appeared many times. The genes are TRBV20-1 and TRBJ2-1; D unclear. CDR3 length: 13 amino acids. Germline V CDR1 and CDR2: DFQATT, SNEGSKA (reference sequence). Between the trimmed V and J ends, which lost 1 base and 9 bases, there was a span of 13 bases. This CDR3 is CSARVLVKGEQFF. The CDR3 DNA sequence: TGCAGTGCTAGAGTTCTAGTTAAGGGTGAGCAGTTCTTC.

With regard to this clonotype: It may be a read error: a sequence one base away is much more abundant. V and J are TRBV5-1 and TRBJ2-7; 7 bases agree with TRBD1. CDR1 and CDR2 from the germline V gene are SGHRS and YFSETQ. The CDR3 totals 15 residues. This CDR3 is CASSPGTATSYEQCF. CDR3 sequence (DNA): TGCGCCAGCAGCCCTGGGACAGCGACCTCCTACGAGCAGTGCTTC. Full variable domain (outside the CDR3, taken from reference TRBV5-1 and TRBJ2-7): KAGVTQTPRYLIKTRGQQVTLSCSPISGHRSVSWYQQTPGQGLQFLFEYFSETQRNKGNFPGRFSGRQFSNSRSEMNVSTLELGDSALYLCASSPGTATSYEQCFGPGTRLTVT.

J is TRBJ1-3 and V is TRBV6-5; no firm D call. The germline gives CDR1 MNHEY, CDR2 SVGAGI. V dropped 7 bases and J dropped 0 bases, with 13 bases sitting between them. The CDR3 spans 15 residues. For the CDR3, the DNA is TGTGCCAGCACACCACGGTTCGTCTCTGGAAACACCATATATTTT. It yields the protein CASTPRFVSGNTIYF.

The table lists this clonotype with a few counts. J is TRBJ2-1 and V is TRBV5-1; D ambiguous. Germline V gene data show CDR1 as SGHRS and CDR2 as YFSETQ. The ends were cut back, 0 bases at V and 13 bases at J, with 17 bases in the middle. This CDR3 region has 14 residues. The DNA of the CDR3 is TGCGCCAGCAGCTTGGGACATTCTGGGTCTGACCAGTTCTTC. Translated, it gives CASSLGHSGSDQFF.

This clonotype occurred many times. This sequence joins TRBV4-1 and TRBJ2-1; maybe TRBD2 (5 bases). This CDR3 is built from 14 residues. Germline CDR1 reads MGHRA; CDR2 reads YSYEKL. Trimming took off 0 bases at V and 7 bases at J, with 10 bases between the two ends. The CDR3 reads CASSQDPSRNEQFF. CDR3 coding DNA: TGCGCCAGCAGCCAAGATCCTAGCCGGAATGAGCAGTTCTTC.

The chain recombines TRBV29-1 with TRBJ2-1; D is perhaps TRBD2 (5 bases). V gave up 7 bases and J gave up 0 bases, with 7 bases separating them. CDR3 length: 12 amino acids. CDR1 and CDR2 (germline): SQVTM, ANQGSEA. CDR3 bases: TGCAGCGGGACTTACTCCTACAATGAGCAGTTCTTC. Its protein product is CSGTYSYNEQFF.

This chain's CDR3 is CSAHRQGARDTF. CDR3 DNA: TGCAGTGCCCATAGACAGGGGGCAAGAGACACCTTC. The rearrangement joins TRBV20-1 to TRBJ1-2; TRBD1 matches at 10 bases. This CDR3 has 12 residues. With V trimmed by 6 bases and J by 12 bases, 10 bases remained unmatched. Germline values: CDR1 DFQATT, CDR2 SNEGSKA (reference sequence).

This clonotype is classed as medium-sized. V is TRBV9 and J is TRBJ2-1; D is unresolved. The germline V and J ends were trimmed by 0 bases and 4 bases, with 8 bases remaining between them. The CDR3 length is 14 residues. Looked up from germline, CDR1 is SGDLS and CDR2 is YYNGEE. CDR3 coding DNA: TGTGCCAGCAGCGTAGGACTTGAGTACAATGAGCAGTTCTTC. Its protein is CASSVGLEYNEQFF.

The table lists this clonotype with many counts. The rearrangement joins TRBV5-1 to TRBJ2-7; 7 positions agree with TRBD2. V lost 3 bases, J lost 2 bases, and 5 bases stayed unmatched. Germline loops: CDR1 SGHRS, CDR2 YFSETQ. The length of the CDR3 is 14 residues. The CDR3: CASSSGGLAYEQYF. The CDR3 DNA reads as TGCGCCAGCAGCTCGGGAGGCTTGGCCTACGAGCAGTACTTC.

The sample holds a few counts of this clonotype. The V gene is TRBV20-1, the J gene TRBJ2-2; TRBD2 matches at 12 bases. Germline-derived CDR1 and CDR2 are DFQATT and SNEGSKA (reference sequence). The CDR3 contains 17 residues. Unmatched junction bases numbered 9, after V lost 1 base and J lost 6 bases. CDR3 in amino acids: CSARGLAGGGGSGELFF. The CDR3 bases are TGCAGTGCTAGAGGGCTAGCGGGAGGGGGAGGATCCGGGGAGCTGTTTTTT.

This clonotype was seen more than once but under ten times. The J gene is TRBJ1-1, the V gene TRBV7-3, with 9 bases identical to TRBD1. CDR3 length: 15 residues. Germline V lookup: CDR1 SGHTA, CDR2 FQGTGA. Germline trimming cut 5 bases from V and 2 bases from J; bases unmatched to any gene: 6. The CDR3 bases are TGTGCCAGCAGCCCTACAGGGGGCTCCAACACTGAAGCTTTCTTT. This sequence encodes CASSPTGGSNTEAFF.

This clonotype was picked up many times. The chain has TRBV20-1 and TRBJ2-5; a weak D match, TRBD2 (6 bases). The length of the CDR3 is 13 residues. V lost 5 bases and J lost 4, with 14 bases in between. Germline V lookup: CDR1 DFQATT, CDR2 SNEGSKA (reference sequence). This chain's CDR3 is CSAFRELGETQYF. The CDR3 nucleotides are TGCAGTGCTTTTCGGGAGCTGGGAGAGACCCAGTACTTC.

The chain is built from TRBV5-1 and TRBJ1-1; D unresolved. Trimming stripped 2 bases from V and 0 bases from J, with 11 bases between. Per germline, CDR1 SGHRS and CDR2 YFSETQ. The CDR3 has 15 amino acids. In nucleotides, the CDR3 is TGCGCCAGCAGCTTTTACAGAAATATGAACACTGAAGCTTTCTTT. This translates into CASSFYRNMNTEAFF.

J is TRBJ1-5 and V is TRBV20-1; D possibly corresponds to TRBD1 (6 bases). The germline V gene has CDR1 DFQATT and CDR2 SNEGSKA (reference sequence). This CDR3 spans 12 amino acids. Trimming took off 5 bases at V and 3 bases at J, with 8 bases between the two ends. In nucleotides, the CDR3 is TGCAGTGCTTGGGACAACAATCAGCCCCAGCATTTT. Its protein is CSAWDNNQPQHF.

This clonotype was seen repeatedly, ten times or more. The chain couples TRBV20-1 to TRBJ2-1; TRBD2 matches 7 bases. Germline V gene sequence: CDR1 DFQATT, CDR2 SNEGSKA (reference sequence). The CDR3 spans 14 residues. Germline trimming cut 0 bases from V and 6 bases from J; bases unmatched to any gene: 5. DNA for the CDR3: TGCAGTGCTAGAGATCGACGCGGGAGCAATGAGCAGTTCTTC. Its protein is CSARDRRGSNEQFF.